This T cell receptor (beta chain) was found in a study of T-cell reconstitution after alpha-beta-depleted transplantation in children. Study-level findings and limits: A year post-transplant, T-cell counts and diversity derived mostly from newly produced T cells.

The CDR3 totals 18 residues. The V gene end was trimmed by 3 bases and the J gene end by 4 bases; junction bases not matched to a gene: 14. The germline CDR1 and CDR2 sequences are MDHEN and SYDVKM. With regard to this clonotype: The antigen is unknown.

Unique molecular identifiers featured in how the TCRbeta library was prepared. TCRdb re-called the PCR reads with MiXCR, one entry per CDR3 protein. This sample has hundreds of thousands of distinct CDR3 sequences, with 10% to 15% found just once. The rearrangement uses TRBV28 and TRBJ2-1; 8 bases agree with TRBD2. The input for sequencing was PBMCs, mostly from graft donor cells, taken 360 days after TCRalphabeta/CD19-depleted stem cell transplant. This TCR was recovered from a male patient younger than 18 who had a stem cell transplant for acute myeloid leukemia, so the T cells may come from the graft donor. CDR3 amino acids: CASSFPAPAGAWYNEQFF. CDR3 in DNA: TGTGCCAGCAGTTTTCCCGCCCCAGCGGGAGCGTGGTACAATGAGCAGTTCTTC. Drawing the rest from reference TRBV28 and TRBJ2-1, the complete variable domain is DVKVTQSSRYLVKRTGEKVFLECVQDMDHENMFWYRQDPGLGLRLIYFSYDVKMKEKGDIPEGYSVSREKKERFSLILESASTNQTSMYLCASSFPAPAGAWYNEQFFGPGTRLTVL.